A selection of T cell receptor beta chains follows, all from one sample in a study of Ad26.COV2.S vaccination and SARS-CoV-2 variants. Using immunoSEQ multiplex PCR, the repertoire was profiled, and TCRdb retains in-frame clones only, with some absent. The sample lists around 320,000 clones; 86% were seen once. The sample consisted of peripheral blood, taken in a trial of Ad26.COV2.S vaccine versus placebo. These receptors originate from a person aged 18-65 years who received the Ad26.COV2.S COVID-19 vaccine or a placebo. Both conserved end residues are part of each CDR3. The D gene is left open where the match is weak. Clone size, where shown, is once, few, many, or a class for clones that have expanded.

j_call cdr3_length v_call clone_size d_call cdr3_aa cdr3_nt
TRBJ1-1 15 TRBV9 once . CASSALGQAVTEAFF TGTGCCAGCAGCGCCCTAGGGCAGGCTGTCACTGAAGCTTTCTTT
TRBJ2-3 13 TRBV18 . . CASSGLRTDTQYF TGTGCCAGCTCAGGCCTGCGCACAGATACGCAGTATTTT
TRBJ1-1 13 TRBV6-5 . . CASSYTVNTEAFF TGTGCCAGCAGTTACACAGTGAACACTGAAGCTTTCTTT
TRBJ2-7 16 TRBV7-2 . TRBD2 CASSLGGTSGLYEQYF TGTGCCAGCAGCTTAGGGGGGACTAGCGGCCTCTACGAGCAGTACTTC
TRBJ2-2 17 TRBV6-2/TRBV6-3 . TRBD2 CASSYPSGGKNTGELFF TGTGCCAGCAGTTACCCAAGCGGGGGCAAGAACACCGGGGAGCTGTTTTTT
TRBJ1-2 14 TRBV30 . . CAWSTGTGNYGYTF TGTGCCTGGAGTACCGGCACAGGCAACTATGGCTACACCTTC
TRBJ1-1 17 TRBV5-5 . TRBD1 CATQDQDRGLRNTEAFF TGTGCCACCCAGGATCAGGACAGGGGACTGAGGAACACTGAAGCTTTCTTT
TRBJ2-7 13 TRBV6-1 . . CASSDTRSYEQYF TGTGCCAGCAGTGACACCAGGAGCTACGAGCAGTACTTC
TRBJ2-5 13 TRBV6-6 . . CAVRDGVQETQYF TGTGCTGTCCGAGACGGAGTCCAAGAGACCCAGTACTTC
TRBJ2-7 13 TRBV30 . TRBD1 CAWSRRQGAEQYF TGTGCCTGGAGTAGGAGGCAGGGGGCCGAGCAGTACTTC
TRBJ1-2 14 TRBV18 once TRBD1 CASSRWDSGYGYTF TGTGCCAGCTCACGATGGGACAGCGGGTATGGCTACACCTTC
TRBJ2-3 14 TRBV9 . . CASSGGWSTDTQYF TGTGCCAGCAGCGGGGGGTGGAGCACAGATACGCAGTATTTT
TRBJ1-5 18 TRBV4-2 . . CASSQTLGTAYSNQPQHF TGTGCCAGCAGCCAAACCCTTGGGACGGCTTATAGCAATCAGCCCCAGCATTTT
TRBJ2-3 15 TRBV3-1/TRBV3-2 . . CASSQDWVGRGTQYF TGTGCCAGCAGCCAAGATTGGGTAGGGAGAGGAACGCAGTATTTT
TRBJ2-1 15 TRBV7-2 . . CASSLEAGRNNEQFF TGTGCCAGCAGCTTAGAGGCGGGACGAAACAATGAGCAGTTCTTC
TRBJ1-3 13 TRBV6-5 . TRBD1 CASRTGVGNTIYF TGTGCCAGCAGGACAGGGGTTGGAAACACCATATATTTT
TRBJ2-7 13 TRBV18 . TRBD1 CASSSGQGLEQYF TGTGCCAGCTCATCGGGACAGGGGCTCGAGCAGTACTTC
TRBJ2-1 15 TRBV7-3 . . CASSTGTHAYNEQFF TGTGCCAGCAGCACCGGGACCCACGCCTACAATGAGCAGTTCTTC
TRBJ1-4 14 TRBV5-4 . . CASSLAGVEEKLFF TGTGCCAGCAGCTTGGCCGGGGTCGAGGAAAAACTGTTTTTT
TRBJ2-2 13 TRBV24-1 . . CATSDYRDGELFF TGTGCCACCAGTGATTACAGGGACGGGGAGCTGTTTTTT
TRBJ1-3 14 TRBV27 . TRBD1 CASGTGGSGNTIYF TGTGCCAGCGGTACAGGGGGCTCTGGAAACACCATATATTTT
TRBJ2-7 15 TRBV4-1 . . CASSQGSQASYEQYF TGCGCCAGCAGCCAAGGTTCGCAGGCCAGCTACGAGCAGTACTTC
TRBJ1-2 15 TRBV19 . . CASSIVQGSNYGYTF TGTGCCAGTAGTATAGTCCAGGGATCGAACTATGGCTACACCTTC
TRBJ2-1 13 TRBV9 . . CASSEGTLSEQFF TGTGCCAGCAGCGAGGGGACTCTTAGTGAGCAGTTCTTC